The 25 T cell receptor beta chains in this list originate from one sample, sequenced in a study of blood T cell repertoires in COVID-19. Clones were sequenced by immunoSEQ multiplex PCR, and TCRdb holds only the in-frame ones, with some missing. The sample has some 130,000 clones, roughly 80% seen once; the top ten hold about 5.5%. Source material: PBMCs or T cells enriched from blood (not recorded which). Receptors were obtained from a man in his forties with acute COVID-19.

This chain uses TRBV18 with TRBJ1-1; 10 bases align to TRBD1. The V and J ends lost 4 bases and 4 bases, in that order; junction bases with no gene match: 9. Germline V lookup: CDR1 KGHSH, CDR2 LQKENI. This CDR3 spans 16 amino acids. The CDR3 sequence is CASSRDRGLGFTEAFF. The CDR3 coding sequence is TGTGCCAGCTCACGGGACAGGGGTTTAGGATTCACTGAAGCTTTCTTT.

The V and J genes are TRBV19 and TRBJ2-7; possible D gene TRBD2, 5 bases. Germline-derived CDR1 and CDR2 are LNHDA and SQIVND (reference sequence). The V gene lost 10 bases and the J gene lost 3 bases, with 13 bases spanning the gap. This CDR3 spans 12 amino acids. The CDR3 sequence: CATSDSNYEQYF. The CDR3 nucleotides are TGTGCCACCTCGGACTCGAACTACGAGCAGTACTTC.

This clone was observed a handful of times. The chain employs TRBV6-5 and TRBJ2-7, with 7 bases fitting TRBD2. Germline values: CDR1 MNHEY, CDR2 SVGAGI. V lost 5 bases and J lost 0; bases outside the gene matches: 7. The CDR3 consists of 15 residues. The CDR3 DNA follows: TGTGCCAGCAGTAGGGAACGCGGGAGCTCCTACGAGCAGTACTTC. It encodes CASSRERGSSYEQYF.

The rearrangement links TRBV28 to TRBJ2-1; 8 nucleotides line up with TRBD1. This CDR3 spans 15 amino acids. In germline, CDR1 is MDHEN, CDR2 SYDVKM. Trimming took 2 bases from V and 6 from J; bases not matched to a gene: 6. The CDR3 DNA sequence: TGTGCCAGCAGTTTAGGGGCAGGGGGCATCAATGAGCAGTTCTTC. This translates into CASSLGAGGINEQFF.

The chain is built from TRBV19 and TRBJ2-2; 7 nucleotides agree with TRBD2. The CDR3 sequence is 14 residues long. Trimming cost V 7 bases and J 1 base; bases outside gene matches: 3. Germline assignment: CDR1 LNHDA and CDR2 SQIVND (reference sequence). The CDR3 protein is CASTGGGNTGELFF. The CDR3 DNA follows: TGTGCCAGTACGGGGGGAGGGAACACCGGGGAGCTGTTTTTT.

This chain links TRBV4-2 with TRBJ2-7, with D tentatively TRBD1 (6 bases). Per germline, CDR1 LGHNA and CDR2 YNFKEQ. The CDR3 is 14 amino acids. V gave up 0 bases and J gave up 4 bases, with 10 bases separating them. CDR3: CASSQEDRRYEQYF. The DNA of the CDR3 is TGTGCCAGCAGCCAAGAAGACAGGAGGTACGAGCAGTACTTC.

CDR3 coding DNA: TGTGCCAGCAGCCAAGAAGGGACAGGATTTTCACCCCTCCACTTT. Its protein product is CASSQEGTGFSPLHF. The J gene is TRBJ1-6, the V gene TRBV3-1 (or the pseudogene TRBV3-2), with 8 bases identical to TRBD1. The CDR3 contains 15 residues. With 0 bases clipped from V and 9 bases from J, the junction kept 4 bases outside the gene matches. Per germline, CDR1 LGHDT and CDR2 YNNKEL (reference sequence).

The rearrangement joins TRBV6-5 to TRBJ2-1; 7 nucleotides align to TRBD1. The CDR3 is 15 amino acids. Germline V gene data show CDR1 as MNHEY and CDR2 as SVGAGI. The V and J ends lost 6 bases and 4 bases, in that order; junction bases with no gene match: 9. CDR3 region: CASRLGQLSYNEQFF. DNA of the CDR3: TGTGCCAGCAGATTGGGACAGTTATCATACAATGAGCAGTTCTTC.

The V call is TRBV7-9, the J call TRBJ1-5; 7 nucleotides line up with TRBD1. Germline trimming cut 1 base from V and 5 bases from J; bases unmatched to any gene: 8. Germline V gene lookup returns CDR1 SEHNR and CDR2 FQNEAQ (reference sequence). This CDR3 comprises 16 residues. In nucleotides, the CDR3 is TGTGCCAGCAGCTTAGGGCAGTGGGACAGTGATCAGCCCCAGCATTTT. Translated: CASSLGQWDSDQPQHF. The variable domain in full, with the rest retrieved from reference TRBV7-9 and TRBJ1-5, is DTGVSQNPRHKITKRGQNVTFRCDPISEHNRLYWYRQTLGQGPEFLTYFQNEAQLEKSRLLSDRFSAERPKGSFSTLEIQRTEQGDSAMYLCASSLGQWDSDQPQHFGDGTRLSIL.

This chain uses TRBV7-9 with TRBJ2-1; the D gene is possibly TRBD2 (6 bases). V lost 5 bases and J lost 10, with 12 bases in between. CDR1 SEHNR and CDR2 FQNEAQ come from the germline V gene (reference sequence). The CDR3 has 12 residues. CDR3: CASSEGREEQFF. In DNA form, the CDR3 reads TGTGCCAGCAGCGAAGGACGGGAGGAGCAGTTCTTC.

The chain uses TRBV6-2 or TRBV6-3 and TRBJ2-7, with a tentative D call TRBD1 (5 bases). CDR3 length: 15 residues. Germline V CDR1 and CDR2: MNHEY, SVGEGT. Trimming took off 0 bases at V and 5 bases at J, with 14 bases between the two ends. CDR3 coding DNA: TGTGCCAGCAGTTACTCGATGGAGCAGGGCCACGAGCAGTACTTC. Translated, it gives CASSYSMEQGHEQYF.

CDR3 region: CASEGDRNEQFF. The CDR3 nucleotides read TGTGCCAGCGAGGGGGATAGGAATGAGCAGTTCTTC. The J gene is TRBJ2-1, the V gene TRBV11-3, with D maybe TRBD1 (6 bases). V was clipped by 8 bases and J by 7 bases, with 12 bases between them. The CDR3 has 12 residues. Per germline, CDR1 SGHNT and CDR2 YENEEA. Full variable domain (remainder filled in from reference TRBV11-3 and TRBJ2-1): EAGVVQSPRYKIIEKKQPVAFWCNPISGHNTLYWYLQNLGQGPELLIRYENEEAVDDSQLPKDRFSAERLKGVDSTLKIQPAELGDSAVYLCASEGDRNEQFFGPGTRLTVL.

The chain carries TRBV28 and TRBJ2-1; TRBD2 matches 10 bases. Germline V lookup: CDR1 MDHEN, CDR2 SYDVKM. The CDR3 sequence is 14 residues long. Trimming removed 4 bases from V and 6 bases from J; junction bases left unmatched: 3. CDR3 loop: CASSSGLARNEQFF. In DNA form, the CDR3 reads TGTGCCAGCAGTTCGGGACTAGCGCGCAATGAGCAGTTCTTC.

CDR3 coding DNA: TGTGCCAGCAGCCTCCAGGACAGGCGACGGATTAACTATGGCTACACCTTC. It encodes CASSLQDRRRINYGYTF. This chain connects TRBV7-9 to TRBJ1-2, with TRBD1 matching over 7 bases. J lost 1 base, V lost 5 bases, and 13 bases had no gene match. This CDR3 region has 17 residues. The germline gives CDR1 SEHNR, CDR2 FQNEAQ (reference sequence). Filled out from reference TRBV7-9 and TRBJ1-2, the complete variable domain reads DTGVSQNPRHKITKRGQNVTFRCDPISEHNRLYWYRQTLGQGPEFLTYFQNEAQLEKSRLLSDRFSAERPKGSFSTLEIQRTEQGDSAMYLCASSLQDRRRINYGYTFGSGTRLTVV.

This chain uses TRBV29-1 with TRBJ2-1; TRBD1 aligns across 8 bases. V lost 4 bases and J lost 2; bases outside the gene matches: 1. CDR1 SQVTM and CDR2 ANQGSEA come from the germline V gene. The CDR3 is 13 residues long. CDR3 in amino acids: CSVVRGPYNEQFF. In nucleotides, the CDR3 is TGCAGCGTTGTCAGGGGGCCCTACAATGAGCAGTTCTTC.

The rearrangement joins TRBV30 to TRBJ1-4; 8 bases are shared with TRBD1. The CDR3 extends over 14 amino acids. V shed 2 bases and J 13 bases; nucleotides not matched to a gene: 12. Germline V lookup: CDR1 GTSNPN, CDR2 SVGIG (reference sequence). CDR3 DNA: TGTGCCTGGAGTACCCCGGGTGGGGGGACAGGACTGTTTTTT. Translation: CAWSTPGGGTGLFF.

In its sample, this clone was seen a few times. This rearrangement joins TRBV27 to TRBJ1-2, with D possibly matching TRBD1 (6 bases). There are 14 residues in the CDR3. Germline V gives CDR1 MNHEY, CDR2 SMNVEV (reference sequence). The V gene lost 5 bases and the J gene lost 1 base, with 11 bases spanning the gap. The CDR3 region is CASSNMDSNYGYTF. DNA for the CDR3: TGTGCCAGCAGTAACATGGACAGTAACTATGGCTACACCTTC.

The chain couples TRBV4-1 to TRBJ1-1; TRBD1 is a possible D gene (6 bases). Trimming shortened V by 1 base and J by 5 bases, and 20 bases separated the two germline ends. This CDR3 spans 17 amino acids. Germline assignment: CDR1 MGHRA and CDR2 YSYEKL. The CDR3 bases are TGCGCCAGCAGCCAAGTGCCATCGGGGGGCGCGGGGACTGAAGCTTTCTTT. Encoded protein: CASSQVPSGGAGTEAFF.

V usage is TRBV4-1 and J usage is TRBJ1-2; 7 bases line up with TRBD1. The germline V gene has CDR1 MGHRA and CDR2 YSYEKL. The V segment lost 5 bases and the J segment 0 bases; nucleotides outside the gene matches: 9. The length of the CDR3 is 16 residues. CDR3 DNA: TGCGCCAGCAGCTCTGCAGCCGGGACAGCTAACTATGGCTACACCTTC. Translating gives CASSSAAGTANYGYTF.

The chain carries TRBV24-1 and TRBJ2-1; TRBD2 matches 12 bases. The CDR3 has 20 residues. Germline V gene data show CDR1 as KGHDR and CDR2 as SFDVKD. Germline trimming cut 3 bases from V and 3 bases from J; bases unmatched to any gene: 14. CDR3 sequence (DNA): TGTGCCACCAGTGATCCCTCCGCTAGCGGGAGGGCCATTAACTACAATGAGCAGTTCTTC. It codes for CATSDPSASGRAINYNEQFF.

The V and J genes are TRBV13 and TRBJ2-1, with a weak D call TRBD2 (5 bases). The V gene's germline CDR1 is PRHDT and CDR2 FYEKMQ (reference sequence). This CDR3 contains 16 residues. The ends were cut back, 2 bases at V and 2 bases at J, with 13 bases in the middle. DNA for the CDR3: TGTGCCAGCAGCTTATCTGGCGGGCCTGCCTACAATGAGCAGTTCTTC. The encoded protein is CASSLSGGPAYNEQFF. Supplemented by reference TRBV13 and TRBJ2-1, the full variable domain reads AAGVIQSPRHLIKEKRETATLKCYPIPRHDTVYWYQQGPGQDPQFLISFYEKMQSDKGSIPDRFSAQQFSDYHSELNMSSLELGDSALYFCASSLSGGPAYNEQFFGPGTRLTVL.

This clone was recorded once. The chain recombines TRBV10-3 with TRBJ1-1; D unresolved. Germline V gene data show CDR1 as ENHRY and CDR2 as SYGVKD. The CDR3 loop spans 14 amino acids. With 9 bases removed from V and 1 base from J, the gap between germline ends came to 15 bases. In DNA, the CDR3 is TGTGCCATTAGCTTTGCCCTGGGGAACACTGAAGCTTTCTTT. This encodes CAISFALGNTEAFF.

This chain uses TRBV6-5 with TRBJ1-5, with no clear D. CDR1 is MNHEY and CDR2 is SVGAGI in the germline V gene. V lost 7 bases to trimming and J lost 6 bases, with 13 bases between them. The CDR3 length is 13 residues. The CDR3 loop reads CASTGILGQPQHF. CDR3 in DNA: TGTGCCAGCACGGGAATCCTAGGTCAGCCCCAGCATTTT.

The V gene is TRBV4-1, the J gene TRBJ1-1; D may be TRBD1 (5 bases). Germline values: CDR1 MGHRA, CDR2 YSYEKL. The CDR3 runs 15 residues. V shed 1 base and J shed 2 bases, with 11 bases lying between them. CDR3 nucleotides: TGCGCCAGCAGCCAAGTTCAGGGATCAAACACTGAAGCTTTCTTT. Its translation: CASSQVQGSNTEAFF.

This chain uses TRBV9 with TRBJ2-1; perhaps TRBD2 as D (5 bases). Germline CDR1 and CDR2: SGDLS and YYNGEE. The V end lost 5 bases, the J end lost 7 bases, and 19 bases lay between the germline ends. The CDR3 is 15 amino acids. CDR3 region: CASSGNQRRRNEQFF. As DNA, the CDR3 is TGTGCCAGCAGTGGGAACCAGCGGAGAAGGAATGAGCAGTTCTTC.